Sequencing of this T cell receptor beta chain was carried out in a study of T-cell reconstitution after alpha-beta-depleted transplantation in children. TCRbeta library preparation incorporated unique molecular identifiers. TCRdb reanalysed the PCR reads using MiXCR and keeps one entry per CDR3 protein. Among almost 400,000 distinct CDR3 sequences, just over 20% were seen once, and the ten largest hold 3.5% to 4%. This clonotype was found a few times. This CDR3 region has 15 residues. Trimming cost V 1 base and J 3 bases; bases outside gene matches: 3. In germline, CDR1 is SGHAT, CDR2 FQNNGV. The genes are TRBV11-2 and TRBJ2-7; 10 bases fit TRBD2. This receptor was identified in a human donor who donated a stem cell graft to a child with acute myeloid leukemia. Sequenced here: PBMCs from the stem cell graft donor, sampled from the stem cell graft. The CDR3 sequence is CASSLGPSGSYEQYF. Here the CDR3 DNA reads TGTGCCAGCAGCTTAGGACCTAGCGGGAGCTACGAGCAGTACTTC.